Sequencing of this TCR beta chain was carried out in a study of T cell repertoires in cytomegalovirus infection. In the study overall: Matching HLA type and CMV infection were both indicated by public TCR beta signatures. Study observations and caveats: Adding up the frequency of public TCR beta families identified people who carried CMV plus the relevant HLA. The ex vivo response was dominated by HLA-C-restricted CMV-specific TCR beta clonotypes.

Using its own MiXCR run on the reads, TCRdb lists one record per CDR3 protein. This table holds fewer than 350,000 distinct CDR3 sequences, 15% to 20% found once. This clonotype was detected only a few times. Its antigen is not known. Deletions cut 6 bases from V and 8 bases from J, with 17 bases between. Per germline, CDR1 MNHNS and CDR2 SASEGT. The CDR3 totals 14 residues. The sample consisted of PBMCs. The chain has TRBV6-1 and TRBJ2-1; tentatively, D is TRBD1 or TRBD2 (5 bases each). The clonotype comes from a human donor in good health (CMV status not recorded). Some clones in this sample may be carry-over from other donors' samples. Here the CDR3 DNA reads TGTGCCAGCAGGAACGAGGGGCCCAGCGATGAGCAGTTCTTC. It specifies CASRNEGPSDEQFF.